Sequencing of this T cell receptor (beta chain) was carried out in a study of cytomegalovirus exposure and HLA in healthy donors. Findings and limits, study-wide: A few CMV-associated chains proved CMV antigen-specific in vitro.

This clone came up a few times. Antigen unknown. V gave up 4 bases and J gave up 2 bases, with 11 bases separating them. Per germline, CDR1 LNHDA and CDR2 SQIVND (reference sequence). The CDR3 runs to 15 residues. The PCR ran on 60 Vbeta and 13 Jbeta primers. Clones were sequenced by immunoSEQ multiplex PCR, and TCRdb holds only the in-frame ones, with some missing. The sample lists around 160,000 clones, around 83% occurring once. The TCR sequence derives from a male donor in good health and CMV-seropositive. The J gene is TRBJ2-2, the V gene TRBV19, with a weak D call TRBD2 (6 bases). Sample: PBMCs. The DNA for the CDR3 is TGTGCCAGTAGTAGGACGGGAGTTAACACCGGGGAGCTGTTTTTT. Translated: CASSRTGVNTGELFF.